Presented here are 6 T cell receptor beta chains from one specimen sequenced in a study of TIL therapy for anti-PD-1-resistant metastatic lung cancer. The libraries were made with immunoSEQ v3. Produced via immunoSEQ multiplex PCR; TCRdb's table is partial and in-frame only. The table lists tens of thousands of clones, 86% of them singletons. Regarding time point: pre-treatment sample, taken before nivolumab and TIL therapy. The sample was blood, taken at baseline. The receptors originated from a person between 30 and 79 years old with non-small cell lung cancer.

The chain has TRBV3-1 (or the pseudogene TRBV3-2) and TRBJ2-6; D possibly corresponds to TRBD1 (6 bases). The CDR3 contains 16 residues. Germline V lookup: CDR1 LGHDT, CDR2 YNNKEL (reference sequence). Trimming cost V 4 bases and J 3 bases, with 13 bases left between them. The CDR3 sequence is CASSRAGVSGANVLTF. CDR3 sequence (DNA): TGTGCCAGCAGCCGCGCAGGGGTTAGTGGGGCCAACGTCCTGACTTTC.

This clone was observed a single time. The chain is built from TRBV9 and TRBJ2-1; D not resolved. The CDR3 is 13 amino acids. CDR1 is SGDLS and CDR2 is YYNGEE in the germline V gene. V lost 2 bases to trimming and J lost 9 bases, with 12 bases between them. CDR3 in DNA: TGTGCCAGCAGCGTCGCAGCTATCGGTGAGCAGTTCTTC. Its translation: CASSVAAIGEQFF. The full variable domain, with the rest looked up from reference TRBV9 and TRBJ2-1, is DSGVTQTPKHLITATGQRVTLRCSPRSGDLSVYWYQQSLDQGLQFLIQYYNGEERAKGNILERFSAQQFPDLHSELNLSSLELGDSALYFCASSVAAIGEQFFGPGTRLTVL.

This chain connects TRBV7-9 to TRBJ2-7; 11 nucleotides agree with TRBD1. The trim removed 1 base at V and 6 bases at J, leaving 2 bases unmatched. The CDR3 covers 14 residues. Germline V gene data show CDR1 as SEHNR and CDR2 as FQNEAQ (reference sequence). The CDR3 nucleotides read TGTGCCAGCAGCTTAGGGGACAGGGGGGGCGAGCAGTACTTC. Encoded protein: CASSLGDRGGEQYF. The whole variable domain, remainder taken from reference TRBV7-9 and TRBJ2-7, is DTGVSQNPRHKITKRGQNVTFRCDPISEHNRLYWYRQTLGQGPEFLTYFQNEAQLEKSRLLSDRFSAERPKGSFSTLEIQRTEQGDSAMYLCASSLGDRGGEQYFGPGTRLTVT.

The chain links TRBV15 to TRBJ2-7, with TRBD1 identical over 7 bases. Trimming cost V 0 bases and J 1 base; bases outside gene matches: 3. The CDR3 consists of 15 residues. Germline values: CDR1 LNHNV, CDR2 YYDKDF (reference sequence). The CDR3 DNA sequence: TGTGCCACCAGCAGAGATTGGGACAGATCCTACGAGCAGTACTTC. Its protein product is CATSRDWDRSYEQYF.

The gene calls are TRBV2 and TRBJ1-5; no clear D. Trimming took off 7 bases at V and 2 bases at J, with 6 bases between the two ends. Looked up from germline, CDR1 is SNHLY and CDR2 is FYNNEI. The CDR3 consists of 12 residues. The CDR3 nucleotides are TGTGCCAGCAATCTGCGCAATCAGCCCCAGCATTTT. Its protein product is CASNLRNQPQHF.

This clone was counted a few times. The rearrangement joins TRBV7-3 to TRBJ2-5; 9 nucleotides agree with TRBD2. The V and J ends lost 5 bases and 7 bases, in that order; junction bases with no gene match: 17. The germline CDR1 and CDR2 sequences are SGHTA and FQGTGA. The CDR3 covers 17 residues. This CDR3 reads CASSPPRRKREAWTQYF. CDR3 DNA sequence: TGTGCCAGCAGCCCACCCCGCCGGAAGCGGGAGGCCTGGACCCAGTACTTC.